Below, 11 T cell receptor beta chains from the same sample are listed, as sequenced in a study of post-analysis software for immune sequencing data. Findings of the study overall: Relative to controls, patients had about 5 TRBV segments at higher frequency, with TRBV5-6, TRBV5-1 and TRBV20-1 among these.

Tagging with unique molecular identifiers was a feature of the TCR beta cDNA libraries. TCRdb re-called the PCR reads through MiXCR, storing one row per CDR3 protein. The profile shows roughly 800,000 distinct CDR3 sequences, just over 45% of them singletons. The antigens of these receptors remain unknown. The source material was blood. Receptor source: a girl aged 5-17 years with multiple sclerosis.

This clonotype showed up just a few times. The chain uses TRBV6-1 and TRBJ1-2; TRBD1 matches 8 bases. The CDR3 is 14 residues long. Germline values: CDR1 MNHNS, CDR2 SASEGT. V lost 3 bases, J lost 4 bases, and 4 bases stayed unmatched. In nucleotides, the CDR3 is TGTGCCAGCAGTGACGACAGGGGCTTCTATGGCTACACCTTC. Amino acid sequence: CASSDDRGFYGYTF.

V usage is TRBV12-3 or TRBV12-4 and J usage is TRBJ2-5; 10 nucleotides match TRBD2. CDR3 length: 15 residues. After removal of 6 bases from V and 1 base from J, the junction contained 5 bases not matched to a gene. The CDR3 sequence: CASRAGTSVQETQYF. As DNA, the CDR3 is TGTGCCAGCAGGGCCGGGACTAGCGTCCAAGAGACCCAGTACTTC.

The J gene is TRBJ1-2, the V gene TRBV30, with a tentative D call TRBD1 (6 bases). The CDR3 has 13 residues. V lost 0 bases to trimming and J lost 8 bases, with 13 bases between them. Germline CDR1 GTSNPN, CDR2 SVGIG (reference sequence). CDR3 sequence (DNA): TGTGCCTGGAGTGTATCCCAGGGACAAGGCTACACCTTC. Its translation: CAWSVSQGQGYTF. The entire variable domain, with the rest obtained from reference TRBV30 and TRBJ1-2, is as follows: SQTIHQWPATLVQPVGSPLSLECTVEGTSNPNLYWYRQAAGRGLQLLFYSVGIGQISSEVPQNLSASRPQDRQFILSSKKLLLSDSGFYLCAWSVSQGQGYTFGSGTRLTVV.

This clonotype appeared a few times. The chain is built from TRBV4-2 and TRBJ2-7, with TRBD2 identical over 7 bases. Trimming removed 1 base from V and 3 bases from J; junction bases left unmatched: 3. There are 14 residues in the CDR3. The germline V gene encodes CDR1 LGHNA and CDR2 YNFKEQ. In DNA form, the CDR3 reads TGTGCCAGCAGCCAAGTTTGGGGGGGCTACGAGCAGTACTTC. This translates into CASSQVWGGYEQYF.

This clonotype came up a few times. The chain recombines TRBV10-3 with TRBJ2-7; D tentatively reads TRBD1 or TRBD2 (6 bases each). The CDR3 sequence is 14 residues long. The germline V gene encodes CDR1 ENHRY and CDR2 SYGVKD. Trimming stripped 6 bases from V and 6 bases from J, with 18 bases between. CDR3 sequence (DNA): TGTGCCATCAGGGAACAGGGTGGGAGGCGCGAGCAGTACTTC. Translating it yields CAIREQGGRREQYF.

The CDR3 loop reads CASSLWSPTGGNYGYTF. CDR3 nucleotides: TGTGCCAGCAGTTTATGGTCCCCGACAGGGGGTAACTATGGCTACACCTTC. The rearrangement links TRBV28 to TRBJ1-2; 9 bases match TRBD1. The CDR3 is made up of 17 amino acids. Germline values: CDR1 MDHEN, CDR2 SYDVKM. After removal of 0 bases from V and 1 base from J, the junction contained 6 bases not matched to a gene.

The V and J genes are TRBV5-1 and TRBJ2-2; a possible D gene is TRBD2 (6 bases). The CDR3 length is 15 residues. The germline V gene has CDR1 SGHRS and CDR2 YFSETQ. With 4 bases removed from V and 5 bases from J, the gap between germline ends came to 15 bases. CDR3 protein: CASSPGLPTTGELFF. Here the CDR3 DNA reads TGCGCCAGCAGCCCGGGACTGCCGACGACCGGGGAGCTGTTTTTT.

This clonotype has just one count. V is TRBV20-1 and J is TRBJ2-7; tentatively, D is TRBD2 (5 bases). Germline V CDR1 and CDR2: DFQATT, SNEGSKA (reference sequence). This CDR3 comprises 13 residues. Between the trimmed V and J ends, which lost 1 base and 2 bases, there was a span of 9 bases. This chain's CDR3 is CSARVRATYEQYF. In DNA form, the CDR3 reads TGCAGTGCTAGAGTGCGGGCCACCTACGAGCAGTACTTC.

The V and J genes are TRBV12-3 or TRBV12-4 and TRBJ1-5; D unresolved. The V end was cut by 0 bases, the J end by 7 bases, with 7 bases between. The CDR3 spans 13 residues. CDR3 protein: CASSLAPQQPQHF. For the CDR3, the DNA is TGTGCCAGCAGTTTAGCACCCCAACAGCCCCAGCATTTT.

This clonotype came up a few times. The chain is built from TRBV29-1 and TRBJ2-5; the match to TRBD1 covers 7 bases. Per germline, CDR1 SQVTM and CDR2 ANQGSEA. The J segment lost 1 base and the V segment lost 5 bases, leaving 1 base of the junction unmatched. The CDR3 is 12 residues long. This CDR3 reads CSVTGVQETQYF. As DNA, the CDR3 is TGCAGCGTTACAGGGGTCCAAGAGACCCAGTACTTC.

The J gene is TRBJ1-5, the V gene TRBV29-1, with D hard to call. V gave up 7 bases and J gave up 3 bases, with 16 bases separating them. Germline CDR1 and CDR2: SQVTM and ANQGSEA. The CDR3 consists of 14 residues. This CDR3 reads CSARREGPNQPQHF. The CDR3 DNA reads TGCAGCGCGCGACGGGAGGGTCCCAATCAGCCCCAGCATTTT.